These T cell receptor beta chains were read from a single sample in a study of T cell responses to AZD1222 COVID-19 vaccine. Method: immunoSEQ multiplex PCR; TCRdb's copy keeps in-frame clones and lacks some. The data contain about 140,000 clones, over 65% of them singletons. This material consisted of peripheral blood, taken on day 0 of AZD1222 vaccination. These receptors were obtained from an adult in good health. CDR3s include the opening cysteine and the closing phenylalanine or tryptophan. The D gene is left open where the match is weak. The size entry is marked missing in some rows and otherwise reads once, few, many or a size class.

cdr3_nt cdr3_aa j_call clone_size d_call v_call
TGTGCCAGCAGCCTATTAACGGTGCCTAGCGGGCGGGATACGCAGTATTTT CASSLLTVPSGRDTQYF TRBJ2-3 . TRBD2 TRBV5-6
TGCGCCAGCAGCCAAGGCGGGACGGGGGGAAACACCATATATTTT CASSQGGTGGNTIYF TRBJ1-3 . . TRBV4-1
TGTGCCAGCAGCCCAGGGGGGATCGATGGCTACACCTTC CASSPGGIDGYTF TRBJ1-2 . TRBD1 TRBV3-1/TRBV3-2
TGTGCCATCAGTGAGTCGATTACGTCTACAGATACGCAGTATTTT CAISESITSTDTQYF TRBJ2-3 . . TRBV10-3
TGTGCCAGCAGCCAGGCCGGGACAGGGGGCGGCGGGGAGCTGTTTTTT CASSQAGTGGGGELFF TRBJ2-2 once TRBD1 TRBV3-1/TRBV3-2
TGTGCCAGCAGCGTAGCGGCCCTGGGAGGAGGTAATGAAAAACTGTTTTTT CASSVAALGGGNEKLFF TRBJ1-4 . . TRBV9
TGTGCCAGCACCGCCGACGGGAAGCTTACTACTCGTAACTATGGCTACACCTTC CASTADGKLTTRNYGYTF TRBJ1-2 . . TRBV11-3
TGTGCCAGCCTCAGGGGACAGGGAGGGAACTATGGCTACACCTTC CASLRGQGGNYGYTF TRBJ1-2 . TRBD1 TRBV2
TGTGCCAGCAGTAGAGCGGGGGGGAACACCGGGGAGCTGTTTTTT CASSRAGGNTGELFF TRBJ2-2 . TRBD2 TRBV6-5
TGTGCCAGTAAGGGACTCCTGAACACTGAAGCTTTCTTT CASKGLLNTEAFF TRBJ1-1 . . TRBV27
TGTGCCAGCAGTTTGACAGGGAACAATTCACCCCTCCACTTT CASSLTGNNSPLHF TRBJ1-6 once TRBD1 TRBV27
TGCGCCAGCAGCCCTAGGACAGGGAGTGGCGATCAGCCCCAGCATTTT CASSPRTGSGDQPQHF TRBJ1-5 . TRBD1 TRBV4-1
TGTGCCAGCAGGGACAGGGAGGACACCATATATTTT CASRDREDTIYF TRBJ1-3 few TRBD1 TRBV6-5
TGTGCCAGCAGCGTAGGATCAGACTTTTCCTCTGGAAACACCATATATTTT CASSVGSDFSSGNTIYF TRBJ1-3 . . TRBV9
TGCAGTGCTAGTGGGGGTTGGTTAAACACTGAAGCTTTCTTT CSASGGWLNTEAFF TRBJ1-1 . . TRBV20-1
TGTGCCAGCAGCTCCGCGGAGACCCAGTACTTC CASSSAETQYF TRBJ2-5 few . TRBV3-1/TRBV3-2
TGTGCCAGCAGCTTAGATCTGGCAGAAACTTATGGCTACACCTTC CASSLDLAETYGYTF TRBJ1-2 . . TRBV11-2
TGTGCCAGCAGCTTTACCGGGCCCGGCCCCGGGGAGCTGTTTTTT CASSFTGPGPGELFF TRBJ2-2 once . TRBV7-3
TGTGCCAGCAGCTTAGGGTCCATATCGGCTACAACTAATGAAAAACTGTTTTTT CASSLGSISATTNEKLFF TRBJ1-4 . . TRBV7-9
TGTGCCAGCAGTGAAGCGCGACTCTCTAGCTCTGGAAACACCATATATTTT CASSEARLSSSGNTIYF TRBJ1-3 . . TRBV6-1
TGTGCCAGCAGCCGGCCGGGCAAAAACATTCAGTACTTC CASSRPGKNIQYF TRBJ2-4 . . TRBV5-8
TGTGCCAGCAGCTTGGGCCCGCGGACCTTGAACACTGAAGCTTTCTTT CASSLGPRTLNTEAFF TRBJ1-1 . . TRBV5-5
TGTGCCAGTAGTATTGGTAATCAGCCCCAGCATTTT CASSIGNQPQHF TRBJ1-5 . . TRBV19
TGTGCCAGCCACAAAGACAGGGTCAACACTGAAGCTTTCTTT CASHKDRVNTEAFF TRBJ1-1 . TRBD1 TRBV6-5
TGTGCCAGTAGTATTTTCTCTGGGGGACAGATGAACACTGAAGCTTTCTTT CASSIFSGGQMNTEAFF TRBJ1-1 . TRBD1 TRBV19
TGTGCCAGCAGCCCGCCAGGCTCGGGGAATCAGCCCCAGCATTTT CASSPPGSGNQPQHF TRBJ1-5 . . TRBV7-9
TGCGCCAGCAGCTCGACTAGCGGGGACGAGACCCAGTACTTC CASSSTSGDETQYF TRBJ2-5 . TRBD2 TRBV5-1
TGTGCCAGCAGTTCAGACAGGGGGGGCTACACCTTC CASSSDRGGYTF TRBJ1-2 . TRBD1 TRBV9
TGTGCCAGCAGCCCCCGGATTGGGCGGGGGAACACCGGGGAGCTGTTTTTT CASSPRIGRGNTGELFF TRBJ2-2 . . TRBV7-9
TGTGCCAGCAGTGAAGCGCAAGCCCGGGCGCAGTATTTT CASSEAQARAQYF TRBJ2-3 . . TRBV2